This T cell receptor beta chain derives from a study of blood T cells in healthy people across ages. This clonotype was seen ten or more times. Its antigen is not known. Next came a second PCR, run for about 7 to 12 cycles, which used a sample-barcoded 5' primer along with a J-beta primer mix. Each cDNA molecule received a tag from a template-switch adaptor that had 12 random nucleotides. All samples yielded 2.5 million or more CDR3-containing paired-end reads. Using its own MiXCR run on the 5' RACE reads, TCRdb lists one record per CDR3 protein. The sample shows 650,000 or so distinct CDR3 sequences, about 51% of them seen only once. At least 5 micrograms of total RNA were extracted per sample. Study-wide findings and caveats: Without sorted subsets, naive and antigen-experienced compartments could not be conclusively compared.

This TCR was recovered from a woman aged 80 or over in good health. Material: blood.

CDR3 nucleotides: TGTGCCAGCAGACCTACAGGGGAAGAGACCCAGTACTTC. Translated, it gives CASRPTGEETQYF. The rearrangement links TRBV28 to TRBJ2-5, with 7 nucleotides matching TRBD1. CDR1 and CDR2 from the germline V gene are MDHEN and SYDVKM. The CDR3 is 13 residues long. With 6 bases clipped from V and 3 bases from J, the junction kept 4 bases outside the gene matches.